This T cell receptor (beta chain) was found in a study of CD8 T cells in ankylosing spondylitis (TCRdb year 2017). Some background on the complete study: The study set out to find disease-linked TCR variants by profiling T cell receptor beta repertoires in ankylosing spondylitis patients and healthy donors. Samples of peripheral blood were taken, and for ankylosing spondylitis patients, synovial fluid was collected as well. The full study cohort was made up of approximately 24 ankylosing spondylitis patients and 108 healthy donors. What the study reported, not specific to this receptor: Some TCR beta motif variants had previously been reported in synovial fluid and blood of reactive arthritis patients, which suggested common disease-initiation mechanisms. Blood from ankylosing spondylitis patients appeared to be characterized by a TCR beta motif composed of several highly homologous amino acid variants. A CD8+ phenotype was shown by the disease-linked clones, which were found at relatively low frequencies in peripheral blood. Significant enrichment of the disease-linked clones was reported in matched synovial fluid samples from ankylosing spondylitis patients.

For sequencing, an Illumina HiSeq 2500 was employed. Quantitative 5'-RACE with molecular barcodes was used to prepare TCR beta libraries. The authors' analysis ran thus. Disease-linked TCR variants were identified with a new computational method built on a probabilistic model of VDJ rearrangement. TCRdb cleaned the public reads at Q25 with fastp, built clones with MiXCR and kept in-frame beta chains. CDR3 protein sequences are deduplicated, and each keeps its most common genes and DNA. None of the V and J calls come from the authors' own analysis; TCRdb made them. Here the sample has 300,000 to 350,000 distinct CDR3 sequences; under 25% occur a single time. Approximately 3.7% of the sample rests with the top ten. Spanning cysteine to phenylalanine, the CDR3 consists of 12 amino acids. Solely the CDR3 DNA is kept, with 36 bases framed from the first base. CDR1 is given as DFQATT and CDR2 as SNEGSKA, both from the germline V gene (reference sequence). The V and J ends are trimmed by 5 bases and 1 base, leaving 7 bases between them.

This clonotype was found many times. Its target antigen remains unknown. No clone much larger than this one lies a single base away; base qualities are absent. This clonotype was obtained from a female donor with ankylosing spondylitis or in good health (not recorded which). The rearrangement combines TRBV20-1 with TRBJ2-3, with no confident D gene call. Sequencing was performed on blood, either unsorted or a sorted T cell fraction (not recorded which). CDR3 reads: CSALVGTDTQYF. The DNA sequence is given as TGCAGTGCTCTAGTGGGCACAGATACGCAGTATTTT.